Listed here are 15 T cell receptor beta chains from one sample, sequenced in a study of cytomegalovirus exposure and HLA in healthy donors. PCR amplification relied on 60 Vbeta primers (plus 13 Jbeta primers). Measured with immunoSEQ multiplex PCR; TCRdb has only the in-frame clones, and not every one. The sample shows roughly 150,000 clones, around 80% of them seen only once. Sequencing used PBMCs. The source is a woman aged 40 to 49 in good health and CMV-seronegative.

The chain joins TRBV30 to TRBJ1-2, with a tentative D call TRBD1 (5 bases). V gave up 1 base and J gave up 7 bases, with 10 bases separating them. Germline-derived CDR1 and CDR2 are GTSNPN and SVGIG (reference sequence). This CDR3 spans 12 amino acids. Here the CDR3 reads CAWSAPGGGYTF. CDR3 bases: TGTGCCTGGAGTGCCCCCGGGGGTGGCTACACCTTC.

V gene TRBV5-1 combines with J gene TRBJ2-7, with D tentatively TRBD1 (6 bases). Trimming took off 0 bases at V and 7 bases at J, with 8 bases between the two ends. The germline CDR1 and CDR2 sequences are SGHRS and YFSETQ. This CDR3 comprises 12 residues. DNA of the CDR3: TGCGCCAGCAGCTTGGGGACAGATGAGCAGTACTTC. Translating gives CASSLGTDEQYF. The variable domain in full, completed from reference TRBV5-1 and TRBJ2-7, reads KAGVTQTPRYLIKTRGQQVTLSCSPISGHRSVSWYQQTPGQGLQFLFEYFSETQRNKGNFPGRFSGRQFSNSRSEMNVSTLELGDSALYLCASSLGTDEQYFGPGTRLTVT.

V usage is TRBV19 and J usage is TRBJ2-1, with TRBD2 matching over 9 bases. The trim removed 4 bases at V and 9 bases at J, leaving 7 bases unmatched. Germline CDR1 is LNHDA and CDR2 is SQIVND (reference sequence). This CDR3 is built from 14 residues. CDR3 DNA sequence: TGTGCCAGTAGTAGGGTAGCGGGAGCGGGTGAGCAGTTCTTC. Its protein product is CASSRVAGAGEQFF. The complete variable domain, with remaining parts taken from reference TRBV19 and TRBJ2-1, reads DGGITQSPKYLFRKEGQNVTLSCEQNLNHDAMYWYRQDPGQGLRLIYYSQIVNDFQKGDIAEGYSVSREKKESFPLTVTSAQKNPTAFYLCASSRVAGAGEQFFGPGTRLTVL.

The chain carries TRBV5-1 and TRBJ2-5; 7 bases are a match to TRBD1. Trimming took 1 base from V and 4 from J; bases not matched to a gene: 7. Germline-derived CDR1 and CDR2 are SGHRS and YFSETQ. CDR3 length equals 15 residues. In DNA form, the CDR3 reads TGCGCCAGCAGCTTGATGACACAGGGGACAGAGACCCAGTACTTC. This sequence encodes CASSLMTQGTETQYF. Full variable domain (missing parts from reference TRBV5-1 and TRBJ2-5): KAGVTQTPRYLIKTRGQQVTLSCSPISGHRSVSWYQQTPGQGLQFLFEYFSETQRNKGNFPGRFSGRQFSNSRSEMNVSTLELGDSALYLCASSLMTQGTETQYFGPGTRLLVL.

The chain is built from TRBV4-2 and TRBJ2-3, with D hard to call. V was cut by 0 bases and J by 4 bases, with 11 bases left in between. The CDR3 is made up of 15 amino acids. In germline, CDR1 is LGHNA, CDR2 YNFKEQ. Here the CDR3 DNA reads TGTGCCAGCAGCCAAGATCGGAGTTACCCAGATACGCAGTATTTT. Translation gives CASSQDRSYPDTQYF.

The chain joins TRBV5-4 to TRBJ2-1; 13 bases match TRBD2. Germline loops: CDR1 SGHNT, CDR2 YYREEE (reference sequence). The V segment lost 4 bases and the J segment 7 bases; nucleotides outside the gene matches: 11. CDR3 length equals 17 residues. CDR3 DNA: TGTGCCAGCAGCCTAAGCTCAGGGACTAGCGGGATTAATGAGCAGTTCTTC. This translates into CASSLSSGTSGINEQFF.

The V call is TRBV6-4, the J call TRBJ1-5, with D unresolved. Germline loops: CDR1 MRHNA, CDR2 SNTAGT. CDR3 length: 10 residues. Trimming removed 8 bases from V and 4 bases from J, with 3 bases in between. CDR3 bases: TGTGCCAGCCCTAATCAGCCCCAGCATTTT. Translating it yields CASPNQPQHF.

V usage is TRBV5-1 and J usage is TRBJ2-7, with D tentatively TRBD2 (5 bases). Trimming stripped 1 base from V and 0 bases from J, with 17 bases between. The CDR3 extends over 17 amino acids. From germline, CDR1 is SGHRS and CDR2 YFSETQ. The CDR3 coding sequence is TGCGCCAGCAGCTTGAATCTTGGAGGCGGGTACTCCTACGAGCAGTACTTC. It yields the protein CASSLNLGGGYSYEQYF.

The V gene is TRBV15, the J gene TRBJ2-3; 7 nucleotides align to TRBD2. This CDR3 is 17 amino acids long. The germline gives CDR1 LNHNV, CDR2 YYDKDF (reference sequence). With 5 bases clipped from V and 0 bases from J, the junction kept 11 bases outside the gene matches. The CDR3 DNA follows: TGTGCCACCAGCGGCTACTCCCCTAGCGGTAGCACAGATACGCAGTATTTT. It encodes CATSGYSPSGSTDTQYF.

This clone was counted a few times. The chain uses TRBV4-2 and TRBJ1-2; 8 bases match TRBD1. This CDR3 contains 14 residues. V was clipped by 4 bases and J by 4 bases; unmatched bases: 5. Germline lookup yields CDR1 LGHNA and CDR2 YNFKEQ. Here the CDR3 reads CASSPGQAFYGYTF. In DNA, the CDR3 is TGTGCCAGCAGCCCGGGACAGGCTTTCTATGGCTACACCTTC.

This clone showed up just once. The chain joins TRBV6-5 to TRBJ1-1; D may be TRBD1 (5 bases). Between the trimmed V and J ends, which lost 4 bases and 0 bases, there was a span of 15 bases. This CDR3 has 16 amino acids. The germline V gene has CDR1 MNHEY and CDR2 SVGAGI. CDR3 region: CASSSLMGQLNTEAFF. The CDR3 coding sequence is TGTGCCAGCAGTTCCCTCATGGGGCAGCTGAACACTGAAGCTTTCTTT.

The chain uses TRBV5-1 and TRBJ2-4; the D gene is possibly TRBD1 (6 bases). The germline V gene has CDR1 SGHRS and CDR2 YFSETQ. V shed 3 bases and J shed 4 bases, with 14 bases lying between them. The length of the CDR3 is 15 residues. This CDR3 is CASSSGDPLKNIQYF. The CDR3 DNA reads TGCGCCAGCAGCTCAGGGGACCCACTAAAAAACATTCAGTACTTC.

The chain joins TRBV7-3 to TRBJ2-7; D is possibly TRBD2 (5 bases). Germline lookup yields CDR1 SGHTA and CDR2 FQGTGA. The CDR3 is made up of 15 amino acids. Trimming shortened V by 4 bases and J by 2 bases, and 15 bases separated the two germline ends. The CDR3 loop is CASSSRASGTYEQYF. The CDR3 nucleotides read TGTGCCAGCAGCTCCCGAGCCAGCGGAACCTACGAGCAGTACTTC.

This chain connects TRBV18 to TRBJ1-2; a possible D gene is TRBD1 (5 bases). Germline CDR1 and CDR2: KGHSH and LQKENI. This CDR3 is built from 14 residues. V was trimmed by 2 bases and J by 5 bases, leaving 12 bases between them. The CDR3 coding sequence is TGTGCCAGCTCACCAGAGGACACTCCATATGGCTACACCTTC. It translates to CASSPEDTPYGYTF.

This clone has a handful of counts. The chain combines TRBV25-1 with TRBJ2-7; D is possibly TRBD1 (5 bases). There are 14 residues in the CDR3. The ends were cut back, 2 bases at V and 2 bases at J, with 10 bases in the middle. Germline V gene lookup returns CDR1 MGHDK and CDR2 SYGVNS. The CDR3 DNA sequence: TGTGCCAGCAGTGAACGGGCAGGGACCTACGAGCAGTACTTC. This gives the protein CASSERAGTYEQYF.